These 21 T cell receptor beta chains originate from one sample sequenced in a study of T cells in tuberculosis. The assay was immunoSEQ multiplex PCR, and TCRdb's table has in-frame clones only and misses some. The table includes roughly 61,000 clones, roughly 90% detected once. Sorting used thawed, overnight-rested PBMC stained with anti-CD3, a viability dye and GMM-loaded CD1B tetramer. The CD1B tetramers carried C32 glucose monomycolate purified from Rhodococcus equi. Sequencing was performed on CD1b-GMM tetramer-negative cells sorted from PBMCs. These receptors came from an adult woman with latent tuberculosis.

The genes are TRBV6-5 and TRBJ1-2; D uncertain. The germline V gene has CDR1 MNHEY and CDR2 SVGAGI. V lost 2 bases to trimming and J lost 8 bases, with 12 bases between them. The CDR3 is made up of 13 amino acids. DNA for the CDR3: TGTGCCAGCAGTTACCACCCTGGGGAGGGCTACACCTTC. It codes for CASSYHPGEGYTF.

This clone was seen just once. The J gene is TRBJ2-1, the V gene TRBV5-1; the match to TRBD2 covers 10 bases. Germline values: CDR1 SGHRS, CDR2 YFSETQ. The CDR3 runs to 16 residues. Unmatched junction bases numbered 14, after V lost 9 bases and J lost 5 bases. The CDR3 reads CATSRGQGLADNEQFF. CDR3 DNA: TGCGCCACCTCTAGGGGTCAAGGACTAGCGGACAATGAGCAGTTCTTC.

This clone was seen only once. Compared with germline, one end of the junction differs, possibly owing to a read error. This chain connects TRBV29-1 to TRBJ1-1; TRBD1 might be the D (5 bases). From germline, CDR1 is SQVTM and CDR2 ANQGSEA. The CDR3 runs to 12 residues. The CDR3 DNA sequence: TGCAGCGTGGAAGGACAGAACACTGAAGCTTTCTTT. The encoded protein is CSVEGQNTEAFF. The entire variable domain, with the rest obtained from reference TRBV29-1 and TRBJ1-1, is as follows: SAVISQKPSRDICQRGTSLTIQCQVDSQVTMMFWYRQQPGQSLTLIATANQGSEATYESGFVIDKFPISRPNLTFSTLTVSNMSPEDSSIYLCSVEGQNTEAFFGQGTRLTVV.

V gene TRBV4-3 combines with J gene TRBJ2-7; the D gene is possibly TRBD1 (5 bases). Germline V gene lookup returns CDR1 LGHNA and CDR2 YSLEER. Trimming removed 0 bases at V and 6 bases at J, with 18 bases between. The CDR3 length is 16 residues. The CDR3 coding sequence is TGCGCCAGCAGCCAAGATTTAGGGCAGGGCAGTCGCGAGCAGTACTTC. Its protein product is CASSQDLGQGSREQYF.

The genes are TRBV11-2 and TRBJ2-1, with 7 bases aligning to TRBD1. Germline CDR1 reads SGHAT; CDR2 reads FQNNGV. The V and J ends lost 6 bases and 4 bases, in that order; junction bases with no gene match: 3. The CDR3 loop spans 13 amino acids. CDR3 nucleotide sequence: TGTGCCAGCAGACCGGGACAGTACAATGAGCAGTTCTTC. Translation: CASRPGQYNEQFF.

The table lists this clone with a few counts. The V gene is TRBV7-2, the J gene TRBJ1-2, with 7 bases aligning to TRBD1. This CDR3 comprises 14 residues. V dropped 5 bases and J dropped 7; count of bases not matched to a gene: 10. CDR1 and CDR2 (germline): SGHTA, FQGNSA. The DNA for the CDR3 is TGTGCCAGCAGCCCTCAGGGGGGAGGAATTGGCTACACCTTC. The encoded protein is CASSPQGGGIGYTF. Combining the CDR3 with reference TRBV7-2 and TRBJ1-2 gives the whole variable domain GAGVSQSPSNKVTEKGKDVELRCDPISGHTALYWYRQSLGQGLEFLIYFQGNSAPDKSGLPSDRFSAERTGGSVSTLTIQRTQQEDSAVYLCASSPQGGGIGYTFGSGTRLTVV.

The table lists this clone with a count of one. The V and J genes are TRBV2 and TRBJ2-1, with TRBD2 matching over 12 bases. The CDR3 length is 13 residues. The germline gives CDR1 SNHLY, CDR2 FYNNEI. Germline trimming cut 4 bases from V and 9 bases from J; bases unmatched to any gene: 1. CDR3: CASSGLAGAEQFF. The DNA for the CDR3 is TGTGCCAGCAGTGGACTAGCGGGGGCTGAGCAGTTCTTC. Drawing the rest from reference TRBV2 and TRBJ2-1, the complete variable domain is EPEVTQTPSHQVTQMGQEVILRCVPISNHLYFYWYRQILGQKVEFLVSFYNNEISEKSEIFDDQFSVERPDGSNFTLKIRSTKLEDSAMYFCASSGLAGAEQFFGPGTRLTVL.

The V gene is TRBV28, the J gene TRBJ2-7, with 10 bases matching TRBD1. V lost 2 bases to trimming and J lost 5 bases; unmatched junction nucleotides: 3. Germline CDR1 MDHEN, CDR2 SYDVKM. This CDR3 has 14 residues. The chain's CDR3 is CASSLIGQGDEQYF. The CDR3 DNA reads as TGTGCCAGCAGTTTAATCGGACAGGGGGACGAGCAGTACTTC.

V usage is TRBV25-1 and J usage is TRBJ2-1; 9 nucleotides align to TRBD1. This CDR3 has 17 residues. Germline V lookup: CDR1 MGHDK, CDR2 SYGVNS. Unmatched junction bases numbered 11, after V lost 3 bases and J lost 5 bases. Here the CDR3 reads CASSDPTGQGWDNEQFF. CDR3 bases: TGTGCCAGCAGTGACCCCACCGGACAGGGGTGGGACAATGAGCAGTTCTTC.

This clone was seen a single time. The chain links TRBV6-5 to TRBJ2-4; tentative D call: TRBD1 (6 bases). The CDR3 totals 15 residues. Trimming shortened V by 2 bases and J by 7 bases, and 15 bases separated the two germline ends. The germline V gene encodes CDR1 MNHEY and CDR2 SVGAGI. CDR3 DNA: TGTGCCAGCAGTTACATTTCACAGGGCCGGAACATTCAGTACTTC. It specifies CASSYISQGRNIQYF.

The J gene is TRBJ1-2, the V gene TRBV19; TRBD1 might be the D (6 bases). Trimming shortened V by 5 bases and J by 3 bases, and 19 bases separated the two germline ends. The germline CDR1 and CDR2 sequences are LNHDA and SQIVND (reference sequence). The CDR3 has 16 residues. In DNA, the CDR3 is TGTGCCAGTAGTGGCGCGGGGGGGGCGCCGGACTATGGCTACACCTTC. Encoded protein: CASSGAGGAPDYGYTF.

Only one count was recorded for this clone. Other DNA sequences from this sample encode an identical CDR3 as well. The chain combines TRBV4-3 with TRBJ1-2; 7 bases are a match to TRBD1. This CDR3 has 15 residues. The trim removed 0 bases at V and 4 bases at J, leaving 5 bases unmatched. The germline V gene has CDR1 LGHNA and CDR2 YSLEER. CDR3 sequence: CASSQDLTGSYGYTF. The CDR3 nucleotides are TGCGCCAGCAGCCAAGATCTGACAGGGTCCTATGGCTACACCTTC.

This rearrangement joins TRBV11-1 to TRBJ2-7, with 9 nucleotides matching TRBD2. The length of the CDR3 is 18 residues. The germline gives CDR1 SGHAT, CDR2 FQDESV (reference sequence). The V segment lost 5 bases and the J segment 0 bases; nucleotides outside the gene matches: 14. CDR3 sequence (DNA): TGTGCCAGCAGCCGTACAGGACTAGCGCATGAAAGCTCCTACGAGCAGTACTTC. This encodes CASSRTGLAHESSYEQYF.

The chain joins TRBV7-9 to TRBJ1-2; 8 positions match TRBD1. The CDR3 has 14 residues. Germline V gene sequence: CDR1 SEHNR, CDR2 FQNEAQ (reference sequence). Trimming at V came to 3 bases and at J to 5 bases, leaving 5 bases not matched to a gene. The CDR3: CASSLQGAGYGYTF. DNA for the CDR3: TGTGCCAGCAGCTTGCAGGGGGCTGGGTATGGCTACACCTTC.

This rearrangement joins TRBV6-5 to TRBJ1-6; perhaps TRBD1 as D (6 bases). The V end lost 5 bases, the J end lost 7 bases, and 12 bases lay between the germline ends. CDR1 is MNHEY and CDR2 is SVGAGI in the germline V gene. The CDR3 has 14 residues. Here the CDR3 DNA reads TGTGCCAGCAGTAAACAGGGTTACAATTCACCCCTCCACTTT. Its protein product is CASSKQGYNSPLHF.

V usage is TRBV27 and J usage is TRBJ2-5; 7 bases agree with TRBD1. This CDR3 region has 15 residues. The germline CDR1 and CDR2 sequences are MNHEY and SMNVEV (reference sequence). V shed 4 bases, J shed 5 bases, and the junction held 10 bases outside the gene matches. The chain's CDR3 is CASSSLRGLGETQYF. CDR3 bases: TGTGCCAGCAGTTCTCTAAGGGGGCTGGGGGAGACCCAGTACTTC.

The V gene is TRBV28, the J gene TRBJ1-2; 7 bases align to TRBD1. CDR3 length: 12 amino acids. The germline CDR1 and CDR2 sequences are MDHEN and SYDVKM. V shed 4 bases and J 4 bases; nucleotides not matched to a gene: 0. The CDR3 here is CASSWTGYGYTF. The CDR3, as DNA: TGTGCCAGCAGTTGGACAGGCTATGGCTACACCTTC.

The CDR3 is CASSPTDRGGIEQYF. Written as DNA, the CDR3 is TGTGCCAGCAGTCCCACTGACAGGGGAGGGATCGAGCAGTACTTC. The chain carries TRBV28 and TRBJ2-7, with D perhaps TRBD1 (8 bases). This CDR3 contains 15 residues. CDR1 is MDHEN, CDR2 SYDVKM, per germline. Trimming left V 5 bases short and J 6 bases short, with 20 bases between.

The J gene is TRBJ2-7, the V gene TRBV6-6; 11 nucleotides align to TRBD2. With V trimmed by 3 bases and J by 2 bases, 0 bases remained unmatched. The germline CDR1 and CDR2 sequences are MNHNY and SVGAGI (reference sequence). There are 14 residues in the CDR3. The DNA of the CDR3 is TGTGCCAGCAGTTATAGCGGGAGGGCCTACGAGCAGTACTTC. Translating gives CASSYSGRAYEQYF.

J is TRBJ2-7 and V is TRBV23-1; tentative D call: TRBD1 (6 bases). TRBV23-1 is filed as an ORF, its function uncertain. V was trimmed by 2 bases and J by 0 bases, leaving 11 bases between them. This CDR3 has 15 residues. The CDR3 spells CASSQPTDSSYEQYF. The CDR3, as DNA: TGCGCCAGCAGTCAACCGACGGACAGCTCCTACGAGCAGTACTTC.

The chain is built from TRBV5-4 and TRBJ1-2; possibly TRBD1 for D (6 bases). Germline V gene lookup returns CDR1 SGHNT and CDR2 YYREEE (reference sequence). The CDR3 has 15 amino acids. Trimming stripped 0 bases from V and 6 bases from J, with 15 bases between. The chain's CDR3 is CASSLEAARGHGYTF. The CDR3 DNA reads TGTGCCAGCAGCTTGGAGGCGGCCAGGGGACATGGCTACACCTTC.